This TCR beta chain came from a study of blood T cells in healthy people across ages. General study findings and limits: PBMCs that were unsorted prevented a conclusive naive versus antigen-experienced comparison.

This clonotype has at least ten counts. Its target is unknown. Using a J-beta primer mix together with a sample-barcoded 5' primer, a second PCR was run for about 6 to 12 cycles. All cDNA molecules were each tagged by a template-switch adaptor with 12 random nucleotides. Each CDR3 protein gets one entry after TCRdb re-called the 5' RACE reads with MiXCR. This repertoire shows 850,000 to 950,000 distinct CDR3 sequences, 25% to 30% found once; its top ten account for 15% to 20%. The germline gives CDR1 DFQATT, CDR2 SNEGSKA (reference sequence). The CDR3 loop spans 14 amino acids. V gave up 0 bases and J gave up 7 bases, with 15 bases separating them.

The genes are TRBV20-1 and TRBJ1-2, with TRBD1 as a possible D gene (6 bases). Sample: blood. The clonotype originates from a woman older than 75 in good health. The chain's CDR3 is CSAREGGGRLGYTF. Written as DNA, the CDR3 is TGCAGTGCTAGAGAGGGGGGCGGGCGTCTTGGCTACACCTTC.